The present T cell receptor (beta chain) was sequenced within a study of regulatory T cells in long-lasting Graves disease. Germline V lookup: CDR1 LNHDA, CDR2 SQIVND (reference sequence). The CDR3 consists of 13 residues. The V segment lost 7 bases and the J segment 10 bases; nucleotides outside the gene matches: 3. Broader study findings: Possibly, too few samples lowered accuracy. Persistent Graves' patients possessed reduced TCR diversity relative to recently diagnosed ones.

Arm-PCR with iRepertoire HTBI primers amplified the CDR3 regions for these TCR beta libraries. TCRdb re-called the multiplex PCR reads with MiXCR, one entry per CDR3 protein. The table shows a few hundred thousand distinct CDR3 sequences, with around 20% occurring only once. A note on this clonotype: Its antigen is not known.

Documented time point: newly diagnosed GD, antithyroid drugs for less than 3 months. PBMCs provided the RNA from which the TCR library was made. The TCR comes from a female donor with Graves disease. V usage is TRBV19 and J usage is TRBJ1-6, with 11 bases aligning to TRBD1. Specimen: peripheral blood mononuclear cells (PBMCs), collected at new diagnosis, from a patient treated with antithyroid drugs. CDR3 DNA: TGTGCCAGTACGGGGGACAGGGGGTCACCCCTCCACTTT. Its protein product is CASTGDRGSPLHF.